The sequence of this T cell receptor (beta chain) was determined in a study of shared clonotypes between healthy human individuals. Study-wide points: Sorted-subset sequencing was shown by rarefaction to be incomplete despite large depth. Estimated clonotype richness was generally higher in naive than memory subsets.

In the case of this clone: As yet, its antigen is unknown.

Germline V CDR1 and CDR2: SGHRS, YFSETQ. The CDR3 sequence is 15 residues long. The V end was cut by 3 bases, the J end by 6 bases, with 19 bases between. Among the donors, all were Caucasian adults who lived in Nashville, Tennessee. For sorted subsets, roughly 200 ng DNA per replicate equaled about 31,000 T cell genomes. Clones were read by immunoSEQ multiplex PCR, and TCRdb kept only the in-frame ones, dropping some. The table lists about 1.5 million clones, 95% to 99% of them singletons. The specimen sequenced was naive CD4+ T cells sorted from blood. Subset of the sample: CD45RA+ positively selected. J is TRBJ2-7 and V is TRBV5-1; D possibly uses TRBD1 or TRBD2 (5 bases each). The source of this sequence is a man aged 30 to 45 in good health. The CDR3: CASSYRDPGAGEQYF. In DNA, the CDR3 is TGCGCCAGCAGCTACCGGGATCCTGGGGCGGGCGAGCAGTACTTC. Drawing the rest from reference TRBV5-1 and TRBJ2-7, the complete variable domain is KAGVTQTPRYLIKTRGQQVTLSCSPISGHRSVSWYQQTPGQGLQFLFEYFSETQRNKGNFPGRFSGRQFSNSRSEMNVSTLELGDSALYLCASSYRDPGAGEQYFGPGTRLTVT.